These 20 T cell receptor beta chains share one sample of origin, sequenced in a study of T cells expressing NK-cell markers. From the 5' RACE reads, TCRdb lists one entry per CDR3 protein and no DNA. The sample table includes about 260,000 distinct CDR3 sequences. The source material was blood T cells: a sorted CD56 or NKG2C T cell subset, CD4+ or CD8+ T cells, or bulk PBMC T cells (not recorded which). Source of these receptors: a woman between 18 and 69 years old in good health.

The rearrangement uses TRBV11-2 and TRBJ1-2. Looked up from germline, CDR1 is SGHAT and CDR2 is FQNNGV. The CDR3 loop spans 15 amino acids. The CDR3: CASSPHRTTGYGYTF.

The rearrangement uses TRBV6-1 and TRBJ2-3; the TRBD1 assignment by TCRdb is unverifiable without DNA. This CDR3 spans 12 amino acids. The germline V gene has CDR1 MNHNS and CDR2 SASEGT. The CDR3: CASRAPPDTQYF.

This chain uses TRBV13 with TRBJ2-7; TCRdb indicates TRBD1, and absent DNA this call remains unverified. The CDR3 runs to 16 residues. CDR1 PRHDT and CDR2 FYEKMQ come from the germline V gene (reference sequence). The chain's CDR3 is CASSLGWGPTSYEQYF.

This rearrangement joins TRBV6-1 to TRBJ2-3. The CDR3 consists of 14 residues. In germline, CDR1 is MNHNS, CDR2 SASEGT. The CDR3 spells CASSEWSSTDTQYF.

The CDR3 spells CSVGDRVQPQHF. The chain links TRBV29-1 to TRBJ1-5; TCRdb picks TRBD1, but there is no DNA to check that call. This CDR3 contains 12 residues. CDR1 and CDR2 from the germline V gene are SQVTM and ANQGSEA.

The chain links TRBV20-1 to TRBJ1-2; TCRdb gives TRBD1 as the D gene, but with no DNA this cannot be confirmed. CDR1 is DFQATT, CDR2 SNEGSKA, per germline (reference sequence). CDR3 size: 13 residues. The CDR3 spells CSALDSWGRGYTF.

V is TRBV29-1 and J is TRBJ1-1. The CDR3 spans 11 residues. From germline, CDR1 is SQVTM and CDR2 ANQGSEA. The CDR3 spells CSVEYNTEAFF.

V usage is TRBV18 and J usage is TRBJ1-1; TCRdb's D call, TRBD1, is unchecked because there is no DNA. Germline assignment: CDR1 KGHSH and CDR2 LQKENI. This CDR3 contains 14 residues. Here the CDR3 reads CASSSDRMNTEAFF.

The chain has TRBV6-5 and TRBJ1-1. From germline, CDR1 is MNHEY and CDR2 SVGAGI. The CDR3 consists of 13 residues. CDR3 protein: CASSFNRNTEAFF.

This sequence joins TRBV7-2 and TRBJ2-2; TCRdb calls TRBD1, which cannot be checked without DNA. The CDR3 totals 14 residues. Germline-derived CDR1 and CDR2 are SGHTA and FQGNSA. CDR3 in amino acids: CASSRTVGAGELFF.

CDR3 protein: CASSPPGRAEAFF. The V and J genes are TRBV6-6 and TRBJ1-1; the TCRdb call, TRBD1, lacks DNA for checking. The CDR3 extends over 13 amino acids. CDR1 and CDR2 (germline): MNHNY, SVGAGI (reference sequence).

The rearrangement links TRBV6-1 to TRBJ2-1; TCRdb reports TRBD2, a call that lacks DNA to check it against. CDR3 length: 16 residues. The germline V gene encodes CDR1 MNHNS and CDR2 SASEGT. The CDR3 protein is CASSPQGRLSYNEQFF.

The J gene is TRBJ2-1, the V gene TRBV5-1; with no DNA, the TCRdb D assignment of TRBD2 cannot be verified. CDR1 SGHRS and CDR2 YFSETQ come from the germline V gene. The CDR3 is 17 residues long. CDR3 protein: CASSLGPSGASYNEQFF.

The rearrangement links TRBV6-5 to TRBJ1-1. Germline V lookup: CDR1 MNHEY, CDR2 SVGAGI. The CDR3 has 15 residues. The CDR3 reads CASSSYSGPNTEAFF.

This chain uses TRBV5-5 with TRBJ1-2. The CDR3 is 14 amino acids. The germline V gene has CDR1 SGHKS and CDR2 YYEKEE (reference sequence). The CDR3 loop reads CASSFQDGLYGYTF.

The chain carries TRBV12-3 or TRBV12-4 and TRBJ2-6. The CDR3 is 13 amino acids. This chain's CDR3 is CASSITGANVLTF.

Here the CDR3 reads CASRSGGYGYTF. The V and J genes are TRBV6-5 and TRBJ1-2; there is no DNA to check the TCRdb D call of TRBD1. Germline V CDR1 and CDR2: MNHEY, SVGAGI. This CDR3 is built from 12 residues.

The chain uses TRBV4-3 and TRBJ1-1; TCRdb gives TRBD1 as the D gene, but with no DNA this cannot be confirmed. Germline V gene data show CDR1 as LGHNA and CDR2 as YSLEER. The CDR3 is 15 amino acids. The CDR3 loop reads CASSQGPHGDTEAFF.

The chain uses TRBV7-2 and TRBJ1-5; TCRdb designates TRBD1, a call that cannot be tested without DNA. The length of the CDR3 is 15 residues. CDR1 is SGHTA, CDR2 FQGNSA, per germline. The CDR3 spells CASGTSGGPNQPQHF.

The chain has TRBV12-3 or TRBV12-4 and TRBJ2-4. The CDR3 extends over 15 amino acids. This CDR3 is CASSPQSGAKNIQYF.